These 21 T cell receptor beta chains came from one sample sequenced in a study of control samples from healthy donors and cancer patients. TCRdb's table, derived via immunoSEQ multiplex PCR, lists solely in-frame clones and lacks some. The sample consists of 150,000 to 200,000 clones, approximately 91% of them appearing once. Sequencing was done on a sample of blood. Receptors were obtained from a middle-aged woman in good health.

The V call is TRBV5-4, the J call TRBJ1-2, with D perhaps matching TRBD1 (6 bases). Germline V CDR1 and CDR2: SGHNT, YYREEE (reference sequence). The CDR3 has 12 residues. V was trimmed by 5 bases and J by 8 bases, leaving 13 bases between them. CDR3 bases: TGTGCCAGCAGGGGCGGGGGGCGCGGCTACACCTTC. Protein: CASRGGGRGYTF.

This chain links TRBV7-6 with TRBJ1-4, with a possible D match to TRBD1 (6 bases). This CDR3 is built from 17 residues. Germline V gene lookup returns CDR1 SGHVS and CDR2 FNYEAQ. V shed 2 bases and J shed 0 bases, with 13 bases lying between them. The CDR3 reads CASSLPRTGSTNEKLFF. CDR3 in DNA: TGTGCCAGCAGCTTACCCCGAACAGGGTCAACTAATGAAAAACTGTTTTTT.

The V and J genes are TRBV29-1 and TRBJ2-3, with TRBD1 as a possible D gene (6 bases). The CDR3 extends over 13 amino acids. The V and J ends lost 4 bases and 5 bases respectively, with 13 bases between them. CDR1 is SQVTM and CDR2 is ANQGSEA in the germline V gene. CDR3 residues: CSVGAGERDTQYF. The CDR3 DNA follows: TGCAGCGTTGGGGCAGGGGAGAGAGATACGCAGTATTTT.

The chain uses TRBV6-6 and TRBJ2-7, with 9 bases matching TRBD2. The CDR3 has 15 residues. The germline V gene encodes CDR1 MNHNY and CDR2 SVGAGI (reference sequence). The V gene end was trimmed by 4 bases and the J gene end by 5 bases; junction bases not matched to a gene: 9. For the CDR3, the DNA is TGTGCCAGCAGTTTCGTCGGGACTAGCAGCGACGAGCAGTACTTC. Translating it yields CASSFVGTSSDEQYF.

V usage is TRBV19 and J usage is TRBJ1-5; maybe TRBD1 (6 bases). Trimming cost V 9 bases and J 2 bases, with 17 bases left between them. The CDR3 sequence is 15 residues long. In germline, CDR1 is LNHDA, CDR2 SQIVND (reference sequence). The CDR3 DNA reads as TGTGCCAGCCAGACAGGCCGGTCGGGCAATCAGCCCCAGCATTTT. It translates to CASQTGRSGNQPQHF.

The rearrangement joins TRBV5-4 to TRBJ2-1, with a tentative D call TRBD1 (5 bases). The CDR3 has 12 residues. With 4 bases removed from V and 9 bases from J, the gap between germline ends came to 11 bases. From germline, CDR1 is SGHNT and CDR2 YYREEE (reference sequence). In nucleotides, the CDR3 is TGTGCCAGCAGCGCGACAGTGCGTGAGCAGTTCTTC. It codes for CASSATVREQFF.

Concerning this clone itself: This sample includes further DNA sequences coding for the same CDR3. The rearrangement joins TRBV2 to TRBJ1-5, with D unresolved. Germline CDR1 is SNHLY and CDR2 is FYNNEI. There are 13 residues in the CDR3. The V end lost 6 bases, the J end lost 0 bases, and 6 bases lay between the germline ends. The CDR3 nucleotides are TGTGCCAGCAGCAGTTATAGCAATCAGCCCCAGCATTTT. Protein: CASSSYSNQPQHF.

The chain is built from TRBV12-3 or TRBV12-4 and TRBJ1-1, with D unclear. The germline V and J ends were trimmed by 7 bases and 0 bases, with 6 bases remaining between them. The CDR3 spans 12 residues. CDR3 nucleotides: TGTGCCAGCACTCGGCTGAACACTGAAGCTTTCTTT. Its translation is CASTRLNTEAFF.

The rearrangement uses TRBV5-1 and TRBJ2-3, with D perhaps matching TRBD2 (5 bases). The V and J ends lost 3 bases and 1 base respectively, with 18 bases between them. The CDR3 extends over 17 amino acids. From germline, CDR1 is SGHRS and CDR2 YFSETQ. DNA of the CDR3: TGCGCCAGCAGCTCGGGGTGGGCGGCGGACCGCACAGATACGCAGTATTTT. Its translation: CASSSGWAADRTDTQYF.

The CDR3 DNA reads as TGCGCCAGCAGCTTGGGACCGACAGGGTCGGGAACTGAAGCTTTCTTT. This encodes CASSLGPTGSGTEAFF. This chain uses TRBV5-1 with TRBJ1-1; 7 bases line up with TRBD1. The CDR3 runs to 16 residues. The junction had 10 bases not matched to a gene; V was cut back by 0 bases and J by 5 bases. Germline CDR1 SGHRS, CDR2 YFSETQ.

J is TRBJ2-5 and V is TRBV5-1, with TRBD1 identical over 9 bases. The ends lost 3 bases at V and 2 bases at J; junction bases unmatched: 8. Germline loops: CDR1 SGHRS, CDR2 YFSETQ. The CDR3 runs 16 residues. CDR3 nucleotides: TGCGCCAGCAGCTCCGACGGACAGGGGAGGCAAGAGACCCAGTACTTC. Amino acid sequence: CASSSDGQGRQETQYF.

The chain is built from TRBV7-2 and TRBJ1-2; no clear D gene. CDR1 SGHTA and CDR2 FQGNSA come from the germline V gene. The CDR3 runs to 14 residues. V was pared by 0 bases and J by 7 bases, with 12 bases between. CDR3 coding DNA: TGTGCCAGCAGCTTAGCCGGGGTGGATTTTGGCTACACCTTC. It yields the protein CASSLAGVDFGYTF.

Concerning this clone itself: The sample contains more than one DNA sequence encoding this CDR3. CDR3 nucleotide sequence: TGTGCCAGCAGCTTCCCGGGGGGGGAGACCCAGTACTTC. Translating gives CASSFPGGETQYF. The V and J genes are TRBV7-2 and TRBJ2-5; 8 bases match TRBD2. Germline V gives CDR1 SGHTA, CDR2 FQGNSA. Trimming cost V 3 bases and J 5 bases; bases outside gene matches: 2. The CDR3 contains 13 residues.

The V gene is TRBV3-1 (or the pseudogene TRBV3-2), the J gene TRBJ2-3; D gene unclear. Germline CDR1 is LGHDT and CDR2 is YNNKEL (reference sequence). V gave up 1 base and J gave up 5 bases, with 4 bases separating them. CDR3 length equals 12 residues. The CDR3 sequence: CASSQGGDTQYF. The DNA for the CDR3 is TGTGCCAGCAGCCAAGGGGGAGATACGCAGTATTTT.

The chain has TRBV5-4 and TRBJ1-3, with 7 bases fitting TRBD1. V shed 4 bases, J shed 0 bases, and the junction held 7 bases outside the gene matches. The CDR3 runs to 16 residues. Looked up from germline, CDR1 is SGHNT and CDR2 is YYREEE (reference sequence). The CDR3 DNA reads TGTGCCAGCAGCGGGGGACAGACCAGCTCTGGAAACACCATATATTTT. Amino acids: CASSGGQTSSGNTIYF.

This rearrangement joins TRBV5-8 to TRBJ1-5, with D possibly TRBD1 on 6 matching bases. CDR1 and CDR2 (germline): SGHTS, YDEGEE. This CDR3 is 15 amino acids long. V was pared by 1 base and J by 6 bases, with 14 bases between. The CDR3 spells CASSLRGARGQPQHF. Here the CDR3 DNA reads TGTGCCAGCAGCTTGCGGGGGGCCCGGGGTCAGCCCCAGCATTTT.

This clone appeared a few times. The gene calls are TRBV7-7 and TRBJ2-5; either TRBD1 or TRBD2 may fit D (5 bases each). CDR1 is SSHAT, CDR2 FNYEAQ, per germline (reference sequence). V was shortened by 5 bases and J by 5 bases, with 18 bases between the two germline ends. The CDR3 length is 15 residues. CDR3 coding DNA: TGTGCCAGCAGCAGTGGGACGACATCCGTGGAGACCCAGTACTTC. Translating it yields CASSSGTTSVETQYF.

The chain is built from TRBV5-1 and TRBJ1-3; the D gene is possibly TRBD1 (5 bases). There are 13 residues in the CDR3. In germline, CDR1 is SGHRS, CDR2 YFSETQ. The V end was cut by 4 bases, the J end by 1 base, with 6 bases between. CDR3 residues: CASSTGSGNTIYF. The CDR3 DNA reads TGCGCCAGCAGCACAGGATCTGGAAACACCATATATTTT.

This clone was picked up one time. The chain couples TRBV19 to TRBJ2-3; a weak D match, TRBD2 (6 bases). This CDR3 is built from 18 residues. V was cut by 3 bases and J by 0 bases, with 19 bases left in between. Germline CDR1 is LNHDA and CDR2 is SQIVND (reference sequence). The CDR3 bases are TGTGCCAGTAGTATTAGGGCAACGGGCGGGGTGAGCACAGATACGCAGTATTTT. This codes for CASSIRATGGVSTDTQYF.

This chain links TRBV29-1 with TRBJ1-4; D is unresolved. CDR1 and CDR2 (germline): SQVTM, ANQGSEA. V was trimmed by 4 bases and J by 7 bases, leaving 16 bases between them. The CDR3 spans 14 residues. The CDR3 nucleotides read TGCAGCGTTGCCGGTAACCCGGGAGGTGAAAAACTGTTTTTT. The encoded protein is CSVAGNPGGEKLFF.

The rearrangement links TRBV29-1 to TRBJ2-6; D is perhaps TRBD2 (6 bases). Trimming removed 4 bases from V and 2 bases from J, with 9 bases in between. Germline V gene lookup returns CDR1 SQVTM and CDR2 ANQGSEA. The CDR3 contains 14 residues. The CDR3 DNA sequence: TGCAGCGTTGGTTCGGGAGCTGGGGCCAACGTCCTGACTTTC. It translates to CSVGSGAGANVLTF.